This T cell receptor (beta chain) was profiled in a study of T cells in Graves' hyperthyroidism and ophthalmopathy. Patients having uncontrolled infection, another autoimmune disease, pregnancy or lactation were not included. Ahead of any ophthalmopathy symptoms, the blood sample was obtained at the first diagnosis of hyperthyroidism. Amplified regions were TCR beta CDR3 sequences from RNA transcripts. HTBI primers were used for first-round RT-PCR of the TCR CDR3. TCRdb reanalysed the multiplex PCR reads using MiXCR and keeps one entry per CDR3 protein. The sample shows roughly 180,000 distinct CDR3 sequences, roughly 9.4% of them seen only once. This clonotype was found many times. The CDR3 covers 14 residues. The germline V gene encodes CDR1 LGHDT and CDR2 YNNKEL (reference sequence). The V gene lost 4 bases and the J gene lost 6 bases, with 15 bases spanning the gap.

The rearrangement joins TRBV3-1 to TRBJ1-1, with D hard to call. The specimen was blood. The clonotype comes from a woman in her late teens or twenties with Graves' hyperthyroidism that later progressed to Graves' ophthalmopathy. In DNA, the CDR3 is TGTGCCAGCAGCCCTGGTGAAGGGCTTGCTGAAGCTTTCTTT. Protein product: CASSPGEGLAEAFF.